This T cell receptor (beta chain) was sequenced during a study of T-cell memory formation after mild COVID-19. TCRdb called the 5' RACE reads again in MiXCR, with one record for every CDR3 protein. The table records about 140,000 distinct CDR3 sequences, 14% of them present only once. Only a few counts were recorded for this clonotype. The V and J ends lost 0 bases and 7 bases, in that order; junction bases with no gene match: 8. Germline CDR1 and CDR2: SGDLS and YYNGEE. CDR3 length equals 17 residues. The V call is TRBV9, the J call TRBJ2-1; TRBD2 aligns across 12 bases. Sequencing was done on a sample of PBMCs or a T cell subset sorted from them (not recorded which). This TCR came from an adult woman who had mild COVID-19 (a few samples of this study predate the infection). Cell type and time point are not known. The CDR3 protein is CASSVAGLAGGGNEQFF. Written as DNA, the CDR3 is TGTGCCAGCAGCGTAGCTGGCCTAGCGGGAGGGGGGAATGAGCAGTTCTTC.